This note documents a single TCR beta chain sequence. Its target is not known. The data stem from a study of cytomegalovirus exposure and HLA in healthy donors. Study conclusions and caveats: Specific recognition of CMV antigens was confirmed in vitro for a few chains (all CMV-associated). The study put about 180 TCR beta chains on its list as cytomegalovirus-associated. The tendency of first-cohort TCR clusters to co-occur in the 120 validation repertoires was identified by a subsequent analysis.

The V gene lost 6 bases and the J gene lost 0 bases, with 11 bases spanning the gap. In germline, CDR1 is MDHEN, CDR2 SYDVKM. The CDR3 is made up of 15 amino acids. The table came from immunoSEQ multiplex PCR; TCRdb's copy has only in-frame clones and leaves some out. Among fewer than 120,000 clones listed, about nine tenths were seen once. The chain recombines TRBV28 with TRBJ1-4; D is unresolved. Source material: PBMCs. The clonotype originates from a woman under 30 in good health and CMV-seronegative. CDR3 DNA: TGTGCCAGCAGGGCGTATAGCTCAACTAATGAAAAACTGTTTTTT. As protein: CASRAYSSTNEKLFF.